The 20 T cell receptor beta chains presented below share a single source sample, sequenced in a study of blood T cell repertoires in COVID-19. Some clones are missing from TCRdb's copy, which holds only in-frame ones; the method was immunoSEQ multiplex PCR. The table shows 65,000 to 85,000 clones, with around nine tenths occurring only once. The sample consisted of peripheral blood. The receptor set was obtained from a woman under 30 with acute or convalescent COVID-19.

The chain couples TRBV19 to TRBJ1-5; no clear D. Germline CDR1 and CDR2: LNHDA and SQIVND (reference sequence). The CDR3 loop spans 16 amino acids. V lost 1 base and J lost 5, with 15 bases in between. The DNA for the CDR3 is TGTGCCAGTAGTATAGCTGACAATAAACTTGATCAGCCCCAGCATTTT. Encoded protein: CASSIADNKLDQPQHF.

This sequence joins TRBV29-1 and TRBJ2-5; 11 nucleotides align to TRBD2. In germline, CDR1 is SQVTM, CDR2 ANQGSEA. With V trimmed by 6 bases and J by 5 bases, 5 bases remained unmatched. The CDR3 has 13 amino acids. The CDR3 DNA is TGCAGCGTCCAGACTAGCGGGGAGGAGACCCAGTACTTC. It encodes CSVQTSGEETQYF.

V gene TRBV5-1 combines with J gene TRBJ2-1; 7 bases line up with TRBD2. This CDR3 has 16 amino acids. V was pared by 1 base and J by 1 base, with 5 bases of the junction left unmatched. The germline V gene has CDR1 SGHRS and CDR2 YFSETQ. In DNA, the CDR3 is TGCGCCAGCAGCTTGCCCAGCGGGGCATCCTACAATGAGCAGTTCTTC. As protein: CASSLPSGASYNEQFF.

This chain links TRBV5-1 with TRBJ2-3, with TRBD2 identical over 8 bases. Trimming took 4 bases from V and 3 from J; bases not matched to a gene: 7. The germline gives CDR1 SGHRS, CDR2 YFSETQ. The CDR3 is 15 amino acids. CDR3 sequence (DNA): TGCGCCAGCAGCCCGGGGGGGCTGGAAACAGATACGCAGTATTTT. Translating it yields CASSPGGLETDTQYF. The variable domain in full, with the rest retrieved from reference TRBV5-1 and TRBJ2-3, is KAGVTQTPRYLIKTRGQQVTLSCSPISGHRSVSWYQQTPGQGLQFLFEYFSETQRNKGNFPGRFSGRQFSNSRSEMNVSTLELGDSALYLCASSPGGLETDTQYFGPGTRLTVL.

The chain joins TRBV5-1 to TRBJ2-7; 8 bases line up with TRBD1. The length of the CDR3 is 15 residues. CDR1 and CDR2 from the germline V gene are SGHRS and YFSETQ. The V gene end was trimmed by 2 bases and the J gene end by 2 bases; junction bases not matched to a gene: 6. The CDR3 DNA sequence: TGCGCCAGCAGCTTTGAGACAGGGGAGACCTACGAGCAGTACTTC. Protein: CASSFETGETYEQYF. Variable domain in full (rest from reference TRBV5-1 and TRBJ2-7): KAGVTQTPRYLIKTRGQQVTLSCSPISGHRSVSWYQQTPGQGLQFLFEYFSETQRNKGNFPGRFSGRQFSNSRSEMNVSTLELGDSALYLCASSFETGETYEQYFGPGTRLTVT.

J is TRBJ1-1 and V is TRBV11-2; 9 nucleotides match TRBD1. The CDR3 totals 16 residues. The V segment lost 3 bases and the J segment 6 bases; nucleotides outside the gene matches: 11. Germline CDR1 SGHAT, CDR2 FQNNGV. DNA for the CDR3: TGTGCCAGCAGCTTCACGGGGACAGGGATTTATGCTGAAGCTTTCTTT. Protein: CASSFTGTGIYAEAFF.

This clone occurred a few times. The chain couples TRBV5-5 to TRBJ2-5, with 13 bases lining up with TRBD2. The CDR3 has 16 amino acids. V dropped 1 base and J dropped 5; count of bases not matched to a gene: 5. The germline gives CDR1 SGHKS, CDR2 YYEKEE (reference sequence). The CDR3 loop is CASSLWTSGSSETQYF. For the CDR3, the DNA is TGTGCCAGCAGCTTGTGGACTAGCGGGAGCAGTGAGACCCAGTACTTC.

The V gene is TRBV9, the J gene TRBJ2-3; 7 bases map to TRBD1. The CDR3 length is 15 residues. Germline V gene lookup returns CDR1 SGDLS and CDR2 YYNGEE. With V trimmed by 3 bases and J by 2 bases, 6 bases remained unmatched. CDR3 nucleotide sequence: TGTGCCAGCAGCGCTGGGACAGCCGACACAGATACGCAGTATTTT. Translation gives CASSAGTADTDTQYF.

The J gene is TRBJ1-2, the V gene TRBV19; unclear D gene. Trimming took 9 bases from V and 2 from J, leaving 22 bases between them. The CDR3 contains 16 residues. CDR1 and CDR2 from the germline V gene are LNHDA and SQIVND (reference sequence). CDR3 sequence: CASSRSPNSLNYGYTF. CDR3 bases: TGTGCCAGCAGTCGCAGCCCAAACAGCTTGAACTATGGCTACACCTTC.

V usage is TRBV28 and J usage is TRBJ1-3, with a tentative D call TRBD1 (6 bases). V was pared by 5 bases and J by 2 bases, with 13 bases between. The CDR3 length is 15 residues. Germline loops: CDR1 MDHEN, CDR2 SYDVKM. Here the CDR3 DNA reads TGTGCCAGCAGTCCCCCCCGGGACACTGGAAACACCATATATTTT. Its translation is CASSPPRDTGNTIYF.

The chain recombines TRBV28 with TRBJ2-7, with D possibly being TRBD2 (6 bases). The V end was cut by 10 bases, the J end by 0 bases, with 10 bases between. The germline V gene encodes CDR1 MDHEN and CDR2 SYDVKM. The CDR3 runs 12 residues. CDR3 DNA sequence: TGTGCCATCCGGGGGAACTCCTACGAGCAGTACTTC. Its translation is CAIRGNSYEQYF.

The rearrangement uses TRBV6-1 and TRBJ2-6, with D possibly being TRBD1 (6 bases). Trimming took 2 bases from V and 0 from J, leaving 8 bases between them. Germline V lookup: CDR1 MNHNS, CDR2 SASEGT. CDR3 size: 16 residues. The CDR3 loop is CASSETGPSGANVLTF. The CDR3 bases are TGTGCCAGCAGTGAAACAGGGCCCTCTGGGGCCAACGTCCTGACTTTC.

This chain uses TRBV4-1 with TRBJ2-3; possible D gene TRBD2, 7 bases. In germline, CDR1 is MGHRA, CDR2 YSYEKL. CDR3 length: 19 amino acids. Trimming shortened V by 1 base and J by 0 bases, and 20 bases separated the two germline ends. This chain's CDR3 is CASSQVKGGVLVSTDTQYF. In DNA form, the CDR3 reads TGCGCCAGCAGCCAAGTTAAGGGGGGGGTTTTGGTTAGCACAGATACGCAGTATTTT.

In nucleotides, the CDR3 is TGTGCCTGGAGTGTACAGGGAACCTATAATTCACCCCTCCACTTT. It encodes CAWSVQGTYNSPLHF. This rearrangement joins TRBV30 to TRBJ1-6, with D possibly matching TRBD1 (6 bases). The CDR3 covers 15 residues. Trimming left V 0 bases short and J 2 bases short, with 8 bases between. In germline, CDR1 is GTSNPN, CDR2 SVGIG (reference sequence).

This clone has just a few counts. Other nucleotide sequences in the sample specify the same CDR3. The chain uses TRBV6-1 and TRBJ1-2, with D perhaps matching TRBD1 (6 bases). V was clipped by 1 base and J by 0 bases, with 9 bases between them. Germline V gene lookup returns CDR1 MNHNS and CDR2 SASEGT. CDR3 size: 15 residues. The CDR3 DNA reads as TGTGCCAGCAGTGAAGGAACAGGGCCTAACTATGGCTACACCTTC. Its translation: CASSEGTGPNYGYTF.

This CDR3 is CASRAQGLPEAFF. Here the CDR3 DNA reads TGTGCCAGCAGGGCGCAGGGGCTTCCTGAAGCTTTCTTT. J is TRBJ1-1 and V is TRBV12-3 or TRBV12-4; D might be TRBD1 (6 bases). The germline V and J ends were trimmed by 6 bases and 6 bases, with 14 bases remaining between them. The CDR3 is made up of 13 amino acids.

The chain employs TRBV5-1 and TRBJ1-3; 8 bases line up with TRBD1. The CDR3 consists of 17 residues. The junction had 9 bases not matched to a gene; V was cut back by 0 bases and J by 4 bases. From germline, CDR1 is SGHRS and CDR2 YFSETQ. CDR3 sequence: CASSLGGTGPRGNTIYF. The CDR3 nucleotides read TGCGCCAGCAGCTTGGGGGGGACAGGCCCGAGAGGAAACACCATATATTTT.

CDR3 loop: CASSPPWGRTNTGELFF. CDR3 in DNA: TGTGCCAGCTCACCACCGTGGGGGCGGACGAACACCGGGGAGCTGTTTTTT. The chain is built from TRBV18 and TRBJ2-2; the D gene is possibly TRBD1 (6 bases). With 0 bases removed from V and 0 bases from J, the gap between germline ends came to 11 bases. CDR3 length equals 17 residues. CDR1 and CDR2 from the germline V gene are KGHSH and LQKENI.

This chain links TRBV5-4 with TRBJ2-2; D is perhaps TRBD1 (6 bases). Trimming removed 3 bases from V and 4 bases from J, with 13 bases in between. Germline CDR1 and CDR2: SGHNT and YYREEE (reference sequence). This CDR3 has 15 amino acids. The DNA of the CDR3 is TGTGCCAGCAGCTCGGGGCAGGGGAGCACCGGGGAGCTGTTTTTT. Protein: CASSSGQGSTGELFF.

J is TRBJ2-5 and V is TRBV3-1 (or the pseudogene TRBV3-2); 12 positions match TRBD1. Germline trimming cut 4 bases from V and 4 bases from J; bases unmatched to any gene: 10. CDR3 length: 17 residues. Germline V gene data show CDR1 as LGHDT and CDR2 as YNNKEL (reference sequence). The CDR3 bases are TGTGCCAGCAGCCTGGGACAGGGGGCGCTTGAGCGAGAGACCCAGTACTTC. Translation gives CASSLGQGALERETQYF.